Below are 30 T cell receptor beta chains sequenced from a single sample in a study of cytomegalovirus exposure and HLA in healthy donors. The PCR employed 60 Vbeta primers together with 13 Jbeta primers. Libraries were prepared by immunoSEQ multiplex PCR; TCRdb keeps only in-frame clonotypes and omits some of them. The sample yields some 200,000 clones, 87% seen once. Sequencing was done on a sample of PBMCs. All receptors come from a girl less than two years old in good health and CMV-seronegative.

The rearrangement joins TRBV15 to TRBJ2-7; perhaps TRBD2 as D (6 bases). Trimming took off 4 bases at V and 3 bases at J, with 19 bases between the two ends. The CDR3 sequence is 16 residues long. From germline, CDR1 is LNHNV and CDR2 YYDKDF (reference sequence). The CDR3 DNA is TGTGCCACCAGCAAGGTCATGTGGGGGGTCGGCTACGAGCAGTACTTC. Translated: CATSKVMWGVGYEQYF.

A remark on this clone: Additional DNA sequences in this sample encode the identical CDR3. The V and J genes are TRBV2 and TRBJ2-7; D is uncertain. V lost 4 bases, J lost 4 bases, and 5 bases lay in between. The CDR3 is 11 residues long. The germline V gene encodes CDR1 SNHLY and CDR2 FYNNEI. The CDR3 DNA reads TGTGCCAGCAGTGTACAGTACGAGCAGTACTTC. Amino acid sequence: CASSVQYEQYF. The whole variable domain, filled in from reference TRBV2 and TRBJ2-7, reads EPEVTQTPSHQVTQMGQEVILRCVPISNHLYFYWYRQILGQKVEFLVSFYNNEISEKSEIFDDQFSVERPDGSNFTLKIRSTKLEDSAMYFCASSVQYEQYFGPGTRLTVT.

The V gene is TRBV5-4, the J gene TRBJ1-1, with 8 bases lining up with TRBD1. The CDR3 loop spans 15 amino acids. Germline V CDR1 and CDR2: SGHNT, YYREEE (reference sequence). V shed 0 bases, J shed 1 base, and the junction held 2 bases outside the gene matches. The CDR3 loop reads CASSLGQGTNTEAFF. CDR3 nucleotides: TGTGCCAGCAGCTTGGGACAGGGGACGAACACTGAAGCTTTCTTT.

The J gene is TRBJ2-3, the V gene TRBV5-1; D gene unclear. The CDR3 is made up of 13 amino acids. The V and J ends lost 4 bases and 1 base respectively, with 7 bases between them. Germline V gene sequence: CDR1 SGHRS, CDR2 YFSETQ. The CDR3 DNA is TGCGCCAGCAGCGCCGTAGGCACAGATACGCAGTATTTT. Encoded protein: CASSAVGTDTQYF.

The chain employs TRBV4-3 and TRBJ1-2; D possibly corresponds to TRBD1 (6 bases). CDR3 length: 17 amino acids. V dropped 0 bases and J dropped 6 bases, with 20 bases sitting between them. CDR1 is LGHNA and CDR2 is YSLEER in the germline V gene. The CDR3 here is CASSQDFVLPGANGYTF. CDR3 DNA sequence: TGCGCCAGCAGCCAAGATTTTGTGCTCCCAGGGGCCAATGGCTACACCTTC.

The V and J genes are TRBV11-2 and TRBJ2-5, with D perhaps matching TRBD2 (5 bases). Trimming left V 1 base short and J 5 bases short, with 20 bases between. The germline gives CDR1 SGHAT, CDR2 FQNNGV. The CDR3 has 17 residues. CDR3 bases: TGTGCCAGCAGCTTAGGTACCGGAGGAAGTTTTGGGGAGACCCAGTACTTC. It codes for CASSLGTGGSFGETQYF.

V and J are TRBV15 and TRBJ2-5; D possibly corresponds to TRBD2 (6 bases). Trimming cost V 3 bases and J 4 bases, with 12 bases left between them. Germline values: CDR1 LNHNV, CDR2 YYDKDF (reference sequence). The CDR3 contains 14 residues. CDR3 DNA sequence: TGTGCCACCAGCAGGGCGGGATTAGGAGAGACCCAGTACTTC. Translation gives CATSRAGLGETQYF.

V usage is TRBV5-4 and J usage is TRBJ2-5; D perhaps matches TRBD1 (5 bases). CDR1 is SGHNT, CDR2 YYREEE, per germline (reference sequence). Deletions cut 1 base from V and 3 bases from J, with 7 bases between. This CDR3 contains 13 residues. CDR3 sequence reads: CASSLQGKETQYF. Written as DNA, the CDR3 is TGTGCCAGCAGCTTGCAGGGAAAAGAGACCCAGTACTTC.

The chain is built from TRBV27 and TRBJ1-4, with D perhaps TRBD1 (5 bases). Germline loops: CDR1 MNHEY, CDR2 SMNVEV (reference sequence). This CDR3 is 18 amino acids long. The V gene lost 3 bases and the J gene lost 0 bases, with 17 bases spanning the gap. CDR3 amino acids: CASSFRFRVGPTNEKLFF. DNA of the CDR3: TGTGCCAGCAGTTTCAGGTTCAGGGTGGGGCCAACTAATGAAAAACTGTTTTTT.

The J gene is TRBJ2-3, the V gene TRBV9; D gene ambiguous. The V and J ends lost 4 bases and 3 bases respectively, with 15 bases between them. The CDR3 is 15 amino acids. Looked up from germline, CDR1 is SGDLS and CDR2 is YYNGEE. The CDR3 protein is CASSLQSGRTDTQYF. In DNA, the CDR3 is TGTGCCAGCAGCTTGCAGTCGGGTCGGACAGATACGCAGTATTTT.

The gene calls are TRBV9 and TRBJ2-1; 11 nucleotides align to TRBD2. V shed 2 bases, J shed 4 bases, and the junction held 8 bases outside the gene matches. Germline V gene lookup returns CDR1 SGDLS and CDR2 YYNGEE. CDR3 size: 17 residues. The CDR3 protein is CASSVASGRWVYNEQFF. For the CDR3, the DNA is TGTGCCAGCAGCGTCGCTAGCGGGAGGTGGGTGTACAATGAGCAGTTCTTC.

The chain carries TRBV7-2 and TRBJ2-1, with TRBD1 matching 12 bases. Germline V lookup: CDR1 SGHTA, CDR2 FQGNSA. This CDR3 is built from 15 residues. V trimming: 5 bases; J trimming: 5 bases; junction bases outside the gene matches: 4. CDR3 bases: TGTGCCAGCAGCCAGGGACAGGGGGCTCACAATGAGCAGTTCTTC. As protein: CASSQGQGAHNEQFF.

The CDR3, as DNA: TGTGCCAGCAGCTCAGTCCTAGCGGGTGGGGACGAGCAGTACTTC. Translating it yields CASSSVLAGGDEQYF. This sequence joins TRBV11-2 and TRBJ2-7, with 8 bases lining up with TRBD2. V was clipped by 4 bases and J by 5 bases; unmatched bases: 10. The CDR3 is made up of 15 amino acids. CDR1 SGHAT and CDR2 FQNNGV come from the germline V gene.

In regard to this clone: The junction shows a germline mismatch at one end, possibly a read error. The V call is TRBV4-1, the J call TRBJ2-7; D is possibly TRBD2 (6 bases). The length of the CDR3 is 16 residues. The V gene's germline CDR1 is MGHRA and CDR2 YSYEKL. The CDR3 loop is CASSQERGGTTYGQYF. CDR3 nucleotide sequence: TGCGCCAGCAGCCAAGAACGGGGAGGTACTACCTACGGGCAGTACTTC.

V usage is TRBV2 and J usage is TRBJ2-3, with 12 bases identical to TRBD2. Trimming took 7 bases from V and 5 from J; bases not matched to a gene: 4. The germline V gene encodes CDR1 SNHLY and CDR2 FYNNEI. CDR3 size: 14 residues. The CDR3 DNA is TGTGCCAGCACCCTAGCGGGGGGGCTAGATACGCAGTATTTT. Translated, it gives CASTLAGGLDTQYF. Full variable domain (missing parts from reference TRBV2 and TRBJ2-3): EPEVTQTPSHQVTQMGQEVILRCVPISNHLYFYWYRQILGQKVEFLVSFYNNEISEKSEIFDDQFSVERPDGSNFTLKIRSTKLEDSAMYFCASTLAGGLDTQYFGPGTRLTVL.

CDR3 nucleotides: TGTGCCAGCAGCTTAGCGGGGACAGGAAACTATGGCTACACCTTC. Translation gives CASSLAGTGNYGYTF. The chain recombines TRBV7-6 with TRBJ1-2, with 8 bases that match TRBD1. The V and J ends lost 0 bases and 2 bases, in that order; junction bases with no gene match: 2. Looked up from germline, CDR1 is SGHVS and CDR2 is FNYEAQ. The CDR3 consists of 15 residues. Complete variable domain (other parts from reference TRBV7-6 and TRBJ1-2): GAGVSQSPRYKVTKRGQDVALRCDPISGHVSLYWYRQALGQGPEFLTYFNYEAQQDKSGLPNDRFSAERPEGSISTLTIQRTEQRDSAMYRCASSLAGTGNYGYTFGSGTRLTVV.

The rearrangement links TRBV21-1 to TRBJ2-6; the listed D gene, TRBD2, was not tested against the DNA. TRBV21-1 is deemed a pseudogene. CDR3 size: 20 residues. The CDR3 region is CASSKLRFSAGWTGANVLTF. As DNA, the CDR3 is TGTGCCAGCAGCAAACTCAGGTTTTCGGCGGGGTGGACTGGGGCCAACGTCCTGACTTTC.

This clone came up a few times. The V gene is TRBV19, the J gene TRBJ1-5, with D maybe TRBD1 (5 bases). Trimming left V 4 bases short and J 2 bases short, with 15 bases between. Germline assignment: CDR1 LNHDA and CDR2 SQIVND (reference sequence). This CDR3 comprises 16 residues. The CDR3, as DNA: TGTGCCAGTAGTACTACAGGCTCCCAGGGCAATCAGCCCCAGCATTTT. As protein: CASSTTGSQGNQPQHF.

V usage is TRBV7-3 and J usage is TRBJ2-7; D is ambiguous. Germline V CDR1 and CDR2: SGHTA, FQGTGA. Trimming removed 3 bases from V and 3 bases from J, with 3 bases in between. The CDR3 totals 11 residues. CDR3 sequence (DNA): TGTGCCAGCAGCTTCAACTACGAGCAGTACTTC. Amino acid sequence: CASSFNYEQYF.

The chain combines TRBV5-1 with TRBJ2-5, with 15 bases that match TRBD2. The CDR3 extends over 18 amino acids. CDR1 SGHRS and CDR2 YFSETQ come from the germline V gene. V shed 0 bases, J shed 5 bases, and the junction held 8 bases outside the gene matches. CDR3 in DNA: TGCGCCAGCAGCTTGGCCGGGACTAGCGGGAGGTGGCAGGAGACCCAGTACTTC. Translated: CASSLAGTSGRWQETQYF.

This CDR3 reads CSASAGGEQYF. In DNA form, the CDR3 reads TGCAGCGCCTCGGCCGGCGGCGAGCAGTACTTC. The chain is built from TRBV29-1 and TRBJ2-7; D not certain. The CDR3 runs 11 residues. Germline-derived CDR1 and CDR2 are SQVTM and ANQGSEA. Deletions cut 7 bases from V and 6 bases from J, with 13 bases between.

In its sample, this clone was seen a few times. This chain links TRBV5-8 with TRBJ2-1, with 10 bases fitting TRBD2. The CDR3 extends over 16 amino acids. The ends lost 1 base at V and 0 bases at J; junction bases unmatched: 1. Looked up from germline, CDR1 is SGHTS and CDR2 is YDEGEE. This CDR3 is CASSLPSGSSYNEQFF. The DNA of the CDR3 is TGTGCCAGCAGCTTGCCTAGCGGGAGCTCCTACAATGAGCAGTTCTTC.

The V call is TRBV7-8, the J call TRBJ2-3, with TRBD2 identical over 8 bases. The CDR3 is made up of 20 amino acids. The V gene end was trimmed by 5 bases and the J gene end by 1 base; junction bases not matched to a gene: 20. Germline CDR1 SGHVS, CDR2 FQNEAQ. The CDR3 sequence is CASSIGFAREDRMGTDTQYF. In DNA, the CDR3 is TGTGCCAGCAGCATAGGGTTTGCGCGGGAGGATCGTATGGGCACAGATACGCAGTATTTT. Looking up the rest from reference TRBV7-8 and TRBJ2-3 gives the full variable domain: GAGVSQSPRYKVAKRGQDVALRCDPISGHVSLFWYQQALGQGPEFLTYFQNEAQLDKSGLPSDRFFAERPEGSVSTLKIQRTQQEDSAVYLCASSIGFAREDRMGTDTQYFGPGTRLTVL.

The chain has TRBV9 and TRBJ2-1; the D gene is possibly TRBD1 (5 bases). The CDR3 length is 14 residues. Germline V CDR1 and CDR2: SGDLS, YYNGEE. V was clipped by 0 bases and J by 10 bases, with 14 bases between them. CDR3 nucleotides: TGTGCCAGCAGCGTAGAGGAATGGGGCTACGAGCAGTTCTTC. Amino acids: CASSVEEWGYEQFF.

The chain recombines TRBV19 with TRBJ1-5, with 9 bases identical to TRBD1. The CDR3 runs 15 residues. Germline V lookup: CDR1 LNHDA, CDR2 SQIVND (reference sequence). V lost 6 bases and J lost 6; bases outside the gene matches: 9. The CDR3 bases are TGTGCCAGTAGAGCACAGGGGGCTGGTGGTCAGCCCCAGCATTTT. Residues: CASRAQGAGGQPQHF.

J is TRBJ1-1 and V is TRBV6-6; 8 nucleotides align to TRBD1. The V gene's germline CDR1 is MNHNY and CDR2 SVGAGI (reference sequence). The CDR3 is made up of 13 amino acids. The V segment lost 6 bases and the J segment 11 bases; nucleotides outside the gene matches: 11. DNA of the CDR3: TGTGCCAGCAGCCCCGGACAGGGCCTCGAGGCTTTCTTT. It is translated as CASSPGQGLEAFF.

The chain combines TRBV29-1 with TRBJ1-3; D uncertain. The CDR3 runs 13 residues. Germline loops: CDR1 SQVTM, CDR2 ANQGSEA. V lost 6 bases to trimming and J lost 5 bases, with 14 bases between them. CDR3: CSVDLAPRNTIYF. CDR3 nucleotide sequence: TGCAGCGTCGATTTGGCCCCGCGAAACACCATATATTTT.

This clone was observed a few times. The rearrangement links TRBV7-6 to TRBJ2-5; no reliable D call. The CDR3 spans 12 residues. CDR1 and CDR2 from the germline V gene are SGHVS and FNYEAQ. V was clipped by 1 base and J by 7 bases, with 7 bases between them. The CDR3: CASSLEPGTQYF. The CDR3 DNA reads TGTGCCAGCAGCTTAGAACCGGGGACCCAGTACTTC.

This clone was picked up a small number of times. The chain recombines TRBV29-1 with TRBJ2-5; TRBD2 matches at 11 bases. CDR3 length: 13 amino acids. In germline, CDR1 is SQVTM, CDR2 ANQGSEA. Losses at the gene ends were 3 bases for V and 5 bases for J; bases not matched to a gene: 2. The CDR3, as DNA: TGCAGCGTTGAGGCTAGCGGGGGGGAGACCCAGTACTTC. This codes for CSVEASGGETQYF.

This clone was seen just once. One junction end does not reproduce the germline sequence, and a read error may be involved. CDR3: CATSTGRNTEELFF. Written as DNA, the CDR3 is TGTGCCACCAGCACCGGGAGAAACACCGAGGAGCTGTTTTTT. V and J are TRBV15 and TRBJ2-2; D perhaps matches TRBD2 (6 bases). Germline V CDR1 and CDR2: LNHNV, YYDKDF (reference sequence). This CDR3 has 14 amino acids.